The 3 T cell receptor beta chains reported below all come from one sample, sequenced in a study of T cell responses to AZD1222 COVID-19 vaccine. Sequencing used immunoSEQ multiplex PCR; TCRdb keeps in-frame clones, though not all of them. This sample yields around 170,000 clones, of which roughly 90% are seen a single time; 0.99% belongs to the top ten. Sequencing was performed on peripheral blood, taken on day 0 of AZD1222 vaccination. All receptors come from an adult in good health.

Concerning this clone: Its ends do not fully match the called genes, so a read error is possible. The chain uses TRBV7-7 and TRBJ2-7, with 9 bases that match TRBD1. The CDR3 contains 13 residues. Germline CDR1 reads SSHAT; CDR2 reads FNYEAQ (reference sequence). CDR3 bases: TGTGCTAGCAGCCCCTCGACAGGGGGCGAGCAGTACTTC. Translated, it gives CASSPSTGGEQYF.

The J gene is TRBJ2-3, the V gene TRBV7-3; D is undetermined. V dropped 1 base and J dropped 2 bases, with 7 bases sitting between them. This CDR3 contains 14 residues. CDR1 is SGHTA and CDR2 is FQGTGA in the germline V gene. CDR3 sequence reads: CASSLSSDTDTQYF. Written as DNA, the CDR3 is TGTGCCAGCAGCTTAAGTTCGGACACAGATACGCAGTATTTT.

V usage is TRBV10-3 and J usage is TRBJ1-2; no clear D gene. The V gene lost 4 bases and the J gene lost 3 bases, with 9 bases spanning the gap. CDR1 ENHRY and CDR2 SYGVKD come from the germline V gene. This CDR3 has 13 amino acids. The CDR3 is CAISGQAYYGYTF. The CDR3 DNA reads TGTGCCATCAGTGGACAAGCCTACTATGGCTACACCTTC.